A selection of T cell receptor beta chains follows, all from one sample in a study of blood T cell repertoires in COVID-19. Measured with immunoSEQ multiplex PCR; TCRdb has only the in-frame clones, and not every one. The repertoire holds about 210,000 clones, with 81% as singletons. The specimen was PBMCs or T cells enriched from blood (not recorded which). The receptor set was obtained from a woman aged 45-65 years with acute COVID-19. Each CDR3 is given with its conserved first and last residue. The D gene is left open where the match is weak. Only part of the rows carry a size: once, few, many, or a class if the clone is expanded.

V	J	D	size	CDR3	DNA
TRBV7-9	TRBJ2-7	-	-	CASSLDAIAYEQYF	TGTGCCAGCAGCTTAGATGCTATTGCCTACGAGCAGTACTTC
TRBV7-2	TRBJ1-5	-	-	CASSPAQGLHQPQHF	TGTGCCAGCAGTCCCGCCCAGGGCCTACATCAGCCCCAGCATTTT
TRBV7-9	TRBJ1-4	TRBD1	-	CASSGWDSSNEKLFF	TGTGCCAGCAGCGGATGGGACAGCTCAAATGAAAAACTGTTTTTT
TRBV27	TRBJ2-2	TRBD2	-	CASSLLLAGEVGELFF	TGTGCCAGCAGTTTACTCCTAGCGGGGGAGGTCGGGGAGCTGTTTTTT
TRBV28	TRBJ1-5	-	-	CASSLLQANQPQHF	TGTGCCAGCAGTTTATTACAGGCCAATCAGCCCCAGCATTTT
TRBV4-3	TRBJ1-1	-	-	CASSQDSGLGAFF	TGCGCCAGCAGCCAAGATTCGGGACTGGGGGCTTTCTTT
TRBV5-4	TRBJ1-4	-	-	CASSLGLQEGEKLFF	TGTGCCAGCAGCTTGGGGTTACAGGAGGGTGAAAAACTGTTTTTT
TRBV27	TRBJ2-7	TRBD1	-	CASRRGQGSEQYF	TGTGCCAGCAGGAGGGGACAGGGGAGCGAGCAGTACTTC
TRBV6-6	TRBJ2-5	-	-	CASTTRGREETQYF	TGTGCCAGCACCACCAGGGGCAGAGAAGAGACCCAGTACTTC
TRBV7-9	TRBJ1-2	TRBD1	-	CASSSGQGGHGYTF	TGTGCCAGCAGCTCGGGACAGGGAGGTCATGGCTACACCTTC
TRBV7-2	TRBJ2-7	-	once	CASSLDTKSYEQYF	TGTGCCAGCAGCCTCGACACCAAATCCTACGAGCAGTACTTC
TRBV4-1	TRBJ2-7	TRBD2	-	CASSPLAGGSYEQYF	TGCGCCAGCAGCCCTTTAGCGGGAGGGTCCTACGAGCAGTACTTC
TRBV7-2	TRBJ1-2	TRBD1	-	CASSPTRTGDGYTF	TGTGCCAGCAGCCCAACTCGGACAGGTGACGGCTACACCTTC
TRBV7-2	TRBJ2-7	TRBD2	-	CASSYLEGLAGGPAYEQYF	TGTGCCAGCAGCTACCTCGAGGGGCTAGCGGGAGGACCTGCCTACGAGCAGTACTTC
TRBV6-5	TRBJ1-2	-	-	CASSYSSSEGYGYTF	TGTGCCAGCAGTTACTCGAGTTCGGAGGGCTATGGCTACACCTTC
TRBV6-2/TRBV6-3	TRBJ2-5	TRBD1	-	CASSADRGIETQYF	TGTGCCAGCAGTGCAGACAGGGGGATCGAGACCCAGTACTTC
TRBV5-1	TRBJ1-1	-	-	CASSLYQLNTEAFF	TGCGCCAGCAGCTTGTACCAGTTGAACACTGAAGCTTTCTTT
TRBV5-4	TRBJ2-1	TRBD2	-	CASSSRGSGAVSSYNEQFF	TGTGCCAGCAGCTCGAGGGGTAGCGGGGCCGTAAGCTCCTACAATGAGCAGTTCTTC
TRBV4-1	TRBJ2-5	TRBD1	-	CASSQGGTGFKTQYF	TGCGCCAGCAGCCAAGGCGGGACAGGGTTTAAGACCCAGTACTTC
TRBV10-1	TRBJ1-5	-	-	CASTQHNQPQHF	TGCGCCAGCACCCAACACAATCAGCCCCAGCATTTT
TRBV7-9	TRBJ1-5	TRBD1	-	CATRGAGNQPQHF	TGTGCCACCAGGGGGGCTGGCAATCAGCCCCAGCATTTT
TRBV7-3	TRBJ2-1	-	-	CASLRLTGSSYNEQFF	TGTGCCAGCCTCCGACTGACAGGAAGCTCCTACAATGAGCAGTTCTTC